These 6 T cell receptor beta chains were sequenced from one sample in a study of cytomegalovirus exposure and HLA in healthy donors. This PCR relied on a set of 60 Vbeta primers and 13 Jbeta primers. Produced via immunoSEQ multiplex PCR; TCRdb's table is partial and in-frame only. Among 80,000 to 100,000 clones, roughly 80% were seen once, and the ten largest hold around 3.2%. The sequenced sample consisted of PBMCs. Receptors were obtained from a man between 35 and 55 years old in good health and CMV-seronegative.

The V call is TRBV27, the J call TRBJ2-7; 7 bases match TRBD2. V lost 6 bases to trimming and J lost 0 bases; unmatched junction nucleotides: 11. The CDR3 has 16 amino acids. Per the germline V gene, CDR1 is MNHEY and CDR2 is SMNVEV (reference sequence). Here the CDR3 reads CASRHTIAGYSYEQYF. The CDR3 DNA sequence: TGTGCCAGCAGACACACTATAGCGGGTTACTCCTACGAGCAGTACTTC.

CDR3 DNA sequence: TGTGCCAGCAGCCAATGGACAGGGGAAGAGACCCAGTACTTC. Encoded protein: CASSQWTGEETQYF. V gene TRBV7-9 combines with J gene TRBJ2-5; 9 bases are a match to TRBD1. With 5 bases clipped from V and 3 bases from J, the junction kept 4 bases outside the gene matches. Germline CDR1 and CDR2: SEHNR and FQNEAQ (reference sequence). The CDR3 sequence is 14 residues long.

The chain carries TRBV14 and TRBJ1-6, with 10 bases that match TRBD1. The CDR3 loop spans 17 amino acids. Germline assignment: CDR1 SGHDN and CDR2 FVKESK. With 4 bases clipped from V and 6 bases from J, the junction kept 9 bases outside the gene matches. For the CDR3, the DNA is TGTGCCAGCAGCCCCAGGACAGGGGGGATTACTAATTCACCCCTCCACTTT. Translated, it gives CASSPRTGGITNSPLHF. The full variable domain, in which reference TRBV14 and TRBJ1-6 provide the parts outside the CDR3, is EAGVTQFPSHSVIEKGQTVTLRCDPISGHDNLYWYRRVMGKEIKFLLHFVKESKQDESGMPNNRFLAERTGGTYSTLKVQPAELEDSGVYFCASSPRTGGITNSPLHFGNGTRLTVT.

The CDR3 sequence is CASSLERANYYEQYF. The DNA for the CDR3 is TGTGCCAGCAGCCTAGAGCGGGCAAACTACTACGAGCAGTACTTC. This chain uses TRBV7-3 with TRBJ2-7; the D gene is possibly TRBD2 (6 bases). From germline, CDR1 is SGHTA and CDR2 FQGTGA. CDR3 size: 15 residues. V gave up 5 bases and J gave up 3 bases, with 17 bases separating them.

The chain recombines TRBV27 with TRBJ1-6, with TRBD1 identical over 7 bases. CDR1 is MNHEY, CDR2 SMNVEV, per germline (reference sequence). This CDR3 spans 15 amino acids. The J segment lost 7 bases and the V segment lost 6 bases, leaving 9 bases of the junction unmatched. DNA of the CDR3: TGTGCCAGCAGCATAGGCAGGGGGTCGAATTCACCCCTCCACTTT. This codes for CASSIGRGSNSPLHF.

The chain carries TRBV14 and TRBJ1-1; D might be TRBD1 (5 bases). V lost 0 bases and J 7 bases, leaving 15 bases between the germline ends. This CDR3 is built from 15 residues. Per germline, CDR1 SGHDN and CDR2 FVKESK. The CDR3 is CASSQDRGTRSEAFF. CDR3 sequence (DNA): TGTGCCAGCAGCCAAGACCGGGGGACTCGGAGTGAAGCTTTCTTT.